What follows are 18 T cell receptor beta chains derived from one specimen sequenced in a study of regulatory and conventional T cells in RAG deficiency. The sorted regulatory T cells were CD4+, CD25-high and CD127-low, with genomic DNA sequenced. Data came from immunoSEQ multiplex PCR; TCRdb stores just in-frame clones and leaves some out. Here the sample spans fewer than 20,000 clones, approximately 86% being singletons. The same sample was also studied in work on regulatory T cells. In that study: Amplification used 52 TRBV primers and 13 TRBJ primers.

The sample comprised Tregs sorted from blood. The source of these receptors is a human donor in good health.

CDR3 bases: TGTGCCAGCAGCTTACCGCGGGGGGGCCTATACGAGCAGTACTTC. Residues: CASSLPRGGLYEQYF. This rearrangement joins TRBV7-8 to TRBJ2-7, with TRBD2 matching 9 bases. The trim removed 2 bases at V and 4 bases at J, leaving 6 bases unmatched. Germline V gene sequence: CDR1 SGHVS, CDR2 FQNEAQ. This CDR3 comprises 15 residues.

This clone occurred once. This chain uses TRBV5-5 with TRBJ1-6; 8 nucleotides line up with TRBD1. V dropped 5 bases and J dropped 5; count of bases not matched to a gene: 6. Germline CDR1 SGHKS, CDR2 YYEKEE (reference sequence). There are 15 residues in the CDR3. The CDR3 region has the DNA TGTGCCAGCAGGGAAGGACAGGGCAATAATTCACCCCTCCACTTT. The encoded protein is CASREGQGNNSPLHF.

The sample holds a few counts of this clone. The J gene is TRBJ1-5, the V gene TRBV6-5; D might be TRBD1 (5 bases). CDR1 and CDR2 (germline): MNHEY, SVGAGI. Trimming left V 5 bases short and J 5 bases short, with 16 bases between. The CDR3 contains 15 residues. For the CDR3, the DNA is TGTGCCAGCAGTGGTGGGGCATTTGGGGATCAGCCCCAGCATTTT. This encodes CASSGGAFGDQPQHF.

This clone occurred once. The CDR3 DNA reads TGTGCCAGCAGCTTACAGGGGGTTCTTAGCAATCAGCCCCAGCATTTT. Translation: CASSLQGVLSNQPQHF. The rearrangement uses TRBV5-8 and TRBJ1-5; 8 positions agree with TRBD1. Germline V gives CDR1 SGHTS, CDR2 YDEGEE. This CDR3 contains 16 residues. Trimming removed 2 bases from V and 0 bases from J; junction bases left unmatched: 4.

The rearrangement uses TRBV2 and TRBJ1-2; TRBD1 agrees at 8 bases. CDR1 is SNHLY, CDR2 FYNNEI, per germline. The CDR3 covers 15 residues. With 5 bases clipped from V and 6 bases from J, the junction kept 11 bases outside the gene matches. CDR3 coding DNA: TGTGCCAGCAGTTTAGGGGGCGGACAGGGTCATGGCTACACCTTC. Its translation: CASSLGGGQGHGYTF.

This rearrangement joins TRBV7-6 to TRBJ1-2; maybe TRBD1 (6 bases). Germline V CDR1 and CDR2: SGHVS, FNYEAQ. Between the trimmed V and J ends, which lost 4 bases and 6 bases, there was a span of 18 bases. This CDR3 is built from 15 residues. The CDR3 DNA reads as TGTGCCAGCAGCTCGCTTGGGGGGGGCAGTGATGGCTACACCTTC. Amino acids: CASSSLGGGSDGYTF.

CDR3 in DNA: TGCGCCAGCAGCCAAGTGTTTACCGCGGAGACCCAGTACTTC. This translates into CASSQVFTAETQYF. The chain joins TRBV4-1 to TRBJ2-5; D is unresolved. In germline, CDR1 is MGHRA, CDR2 YSYEKL. The CDR3 is 14 amino acids. V lost 1 base and J 5 bases, leaving 11 bases between the germline ends.

V is TRBV28 and J is TRBJ2-1, with D possibly being TRBD2 (6 bases). The CDR3 loop spans 15 amino acids. Germline CDR1 is MDHEN and CDR2 is SYDVKM. V dropped 5 bases and J dropped 9 bases, with 20 bases sitting between them. CDR3 loop: CASSQTTPFGGEQFF. CDR3 nucleotide sequence: TGTGCCAGCAGTCAGACTACCCCCTTCGGGGGTGAGCAGTTCTTC.

J is TRBJ2-5 and V is TRBV15; D not resolved. CDR3 size: 13 residues. Germline CDR1 and CDR2: LNHNV and YYDKDF (reference sequence). V dropped 8 bases and J dropped 1 base, with 11 bases sitting between them. The CDR3 DNA reads TGTGCCACCGCCGGGCAGACCCAAGAGACCCAGTACTTC. Amino acid sequence: CATAGQTQETQYF.

The chain is built from TRBV5-5 and TRBJ1-4; no reliable D call. V was shortened by 0 bases and J by 6 bases, with 6 bases between the two germline ends. The CDR3 is 13 residues long. Germline-derived CDR1 and CDR2 are SGHKS and YYEKEE (reference sequence). The CDR3 here is CASSLEGYEKLFF. The CDR3 DNA reads as TGTGCCAGCAGCTTGGAGGGCTATGAAAAACTGTTTTTT.

This clone has just one count. The genes are TRBV28 and TRBJ2-4; 8 positions match TRBD1. With V trimmed by 5 bases and J by 3 bases, 9 bases remained unmatched. This CDR3 contains 16 residues. Germline V lookup: CDR1 MDHEN, CDR2 SYDVKM. The CDR3 sequence: CASSKDRVIIKNIQYF. Written as DNA, the CDR3 is TGTGCCAGCAGTAAGGACAGGGTGATTATCAAAAACATTCAGTACTTC.

J is TRBJ2-7 and V is TRBV5-6; D may be TRBD1 (6 bases). V lost 0 bases and J lost 5, with 9 bases in between. The V gene's germline CDR1 is SGHDT and CDR2 YYEEEE. CDR3 length equals 13 residues. The CDR3 sequence: CASSLDRDHEQYF. The CDR3 coding sequence is TGTGCCAGCAGCTTGGACAGGGACCACGAGCAGTACTTC.

The chain couples TRBV5-1 to TRBJ1-1; D remains ambiguous. Deletions cut 0 bases from V and 1 base from J, with 7 bases between. This CDR3 spans 14 amino acids. The germline V gene has CDR1 SGHRS and CDR2 YFSETQ. The CDR3 DNA is TGCGCCAGCAGCTTGGGACAACCGAACACTGAAGCTTTCTTT. It codes for CASSLGQPNTEAFF.

The V and J genes are TRBV12-5 and TRBJ1-5, with D unresolved. Per germline, CDR1 LGHNT and CDR2 FRNRAP. V gave up 2 bases and J gave up 6 bases, with 8 bases separating them. The CDR3 has 13 residues. For the CDR3, the DNA is TGTGCTAGTGGTTTGACCGGGGTTCAGCCCCAGCATTTT. It translates to CASGLTGVQPQHF.

The chain uses TRBV20-1 and TRBJ2-1; no definite D call. The CDR3 extends over 11 amino acids. Germline loops: CDR1 DFQATT, CDR2 SNEGSKA (reference sequence). The chain's CDR3 is CSPSSPGEQFF. The CDR3 DNA follows: TGCAGCCCCTCCAGCCCCGGTGAGCAGTTCTTC.

This chain uses TRBV10-3 with TRBJ1-4; D perhaps matches TRBD1 (5 bases). Trimming pared 4 bases from V and 3 bases from J, leaving 9 bases between. Germline V CDR1 and CDR2: ENHRY, SYGVKD. There are 14 residues in the CDR3. As DNA, the CDR3 is TGTGCCATCAGTGGTGGGGGTCCTAATGAAAAACTGTTTTTT. Encoded protein: CAISGGGPNEKLFF.

The genes are TRBV14 and TRBJ2-7; 10 nucleotides agree with TRBD2. Germline V gene data show CDR1 as SGHDN and CDR2 as FVKESK. The ends lost 4 bases at V and 6 bases at J; junction bases unmatched: 12. The CDR3 contains 16 residues. CDR3 in DNA: TGTGCCAGCAGCCGCGGAAAACTAGCGGGGTTTTTCGAGCAGTACTTC. This translates into CASSRGKLAGFFEQYF. Looking up the rest from reference TRBV14 and TRBJ2-7 gives the full variable domain: EAGVTQFPSHSVIEKGQTVTLRCDPISGHDNLYWYRRVMGKEIKFLLHFVKESKQDESGMPNNRFLAERTGGTYSTLKVQPAELEDSGVYFCASSRGKLAGFFEQYFGPGTRLTVT.

The chain couples TRBV18 to TRBJ1-6; D call uncertain. The CDR3 contains 16 residues. Between the trimmed V and J ends, which lost 4 bases and 0 bases, there was a span of 10 bases. Germline V lookup: CDR1 KGHSH, CDR2 LQKENI. The CDR3 nucleotides are TGTGCCAGCTCACAAAGTGATAGCTCCTATAATTCACCCCTCCACTTT. Translated, it gives CASSQSDSSYNSPLHF.